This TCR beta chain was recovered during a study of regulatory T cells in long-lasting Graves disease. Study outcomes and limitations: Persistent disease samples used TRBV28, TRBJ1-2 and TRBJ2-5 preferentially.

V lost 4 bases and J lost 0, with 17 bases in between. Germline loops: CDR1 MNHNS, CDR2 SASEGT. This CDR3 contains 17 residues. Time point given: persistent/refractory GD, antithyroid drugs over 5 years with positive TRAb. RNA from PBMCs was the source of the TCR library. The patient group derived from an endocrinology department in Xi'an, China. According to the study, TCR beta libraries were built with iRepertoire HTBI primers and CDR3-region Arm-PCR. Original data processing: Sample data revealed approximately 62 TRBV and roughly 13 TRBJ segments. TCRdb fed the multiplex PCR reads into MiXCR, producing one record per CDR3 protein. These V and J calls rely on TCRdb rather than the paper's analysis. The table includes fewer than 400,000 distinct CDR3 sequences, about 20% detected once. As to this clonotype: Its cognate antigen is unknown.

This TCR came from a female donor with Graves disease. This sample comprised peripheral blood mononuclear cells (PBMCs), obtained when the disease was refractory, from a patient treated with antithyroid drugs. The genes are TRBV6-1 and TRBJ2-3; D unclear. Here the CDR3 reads CASSARSHPSSTDTQYF. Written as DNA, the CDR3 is TGTGCCAGCAGTGCCCGGAGCCACCCTTCTAGCACAGATACGCAGTATTTT.